The present entry profiles one TCR beta chain with its context. This entry comes from a study of blood T cell repertoires in COVID-19. Study in general: Italy, Spain and the United States were the sources of the convalescent and acute COVID-19 samples.

The CDR3 covers 14 residues. V lost 5 bases, J lost 0 bases, and 8 bases lay in between. Germline V gene sequence: CDR1 LNHDA, CDR2 SQIVND (reference sequence). Original methodology: Amplified reference gene primers provided the basis for estimating nucleated cell counts. Profiling relied on immunoSEQ multiplex PCR, and the TCRdb table lists in-frame clones only, not all of them. That table is the source of V, J and clone size, and D and trimming were worked out from the DNA. The sample consists of about 120,000 clones, more than 80% of them appearing once. The origin of this receptor is a man between 35 and 55 years old with acute or convalescent COVID-19. V and J are TRBV19 and TRBJ1-5; D is ambiguous. The material sequenced was peripheral blood. DNA of the CDR3: TGTGCCAGTAGTGTGCAGGCTAGCAATCAGCCCCAGCATTTT. Translated: CASSVQASNQPQHF.